This T cell receptor beta chain was captured in a study of naive and memory T cell subsets. Broader study findings: There was no ground truth to check naive and memory subset results.

Comments on this clonotype: Its specificity is unknown.

An equimolar mix of two oligonucleotides served as the beta constant-region primer for TRBC1 and TRBC2. TCRdb reprocessed the UMI-ligation and nested PCR reads via MiXCR and lists one record per CDR3 protein. The sample has tens of thousands of distinct CDR3 sequences, over 7% seen once; the top ten hold 1.6%. This CDR3 region has 16 residues. V was pared by 0 bases and J by 8 bases, with 19 bases between. Germline-derived CDR1 and CDR2 are DFQATT and SNEGSKA (reference sequence). V gene TRBV20-1 combines with J gene TRBJ1-4; D uncertain. The sequencing input was central memory CD4+ T cells from blood. The sequence derives from a human donor in good health. The CDR3 loop reads CSARDYLMSGGEKLFF. CDR3 DNA sequence: TGCAGTGCTAGAGACTATCTCATGTCGGGAGGGGAAAAACTGTTTTTT.